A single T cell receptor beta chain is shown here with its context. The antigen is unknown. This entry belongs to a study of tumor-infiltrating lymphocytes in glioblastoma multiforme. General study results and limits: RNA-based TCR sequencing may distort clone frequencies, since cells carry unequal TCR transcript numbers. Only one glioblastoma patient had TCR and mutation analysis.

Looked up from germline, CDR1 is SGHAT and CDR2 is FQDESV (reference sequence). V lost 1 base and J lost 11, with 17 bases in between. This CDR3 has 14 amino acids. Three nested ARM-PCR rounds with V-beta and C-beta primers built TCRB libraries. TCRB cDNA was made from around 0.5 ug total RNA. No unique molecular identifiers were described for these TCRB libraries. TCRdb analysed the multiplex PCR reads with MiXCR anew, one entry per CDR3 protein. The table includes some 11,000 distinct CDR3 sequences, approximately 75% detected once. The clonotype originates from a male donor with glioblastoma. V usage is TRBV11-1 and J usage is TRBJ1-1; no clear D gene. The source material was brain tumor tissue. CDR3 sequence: CASSLEEWYGDAFF. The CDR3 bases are TGTGCCAGCAGCTTAGAGGAGTGGTACGGCGACGCTTTCTTT.